These 4 T cell receptor beta chains came from one sample sequenced in a study of blood T cell repertoires in COVID-19. Some clones are missing from TCRdb's copy, which holds only in-frame ones; the method was immunoSEQ multiplex PCR. The top ten hold under 20% of the sample, which has 350,000 or so clones, under 95% seen once. Sequenced sample: PBMCs or T cells enriched from blood (not recorded which). The receptors stem from a woman aged 30 to 39 who had recovered from COVID-19.

V and J are TRBV19 and TRBJ2-7; 11 bases agree with TRBD2. CDR3 length: 16 residues. Germline values: CDR1 LNHDA, CDR2 SQIVND (reference sequence). With 0 bases clipped from V and 7 bases from J, the junction kept 8 bases outside the gene matches. CDR3 nucleotides: TGTGCCAGTAGTATAGAGGCTAGCGGGAGGTTTGGAGAGCAGTACTTC. It yields the protein CASSIEASGRFGEQYF. The full variable domain, in which reference TRBV19 and TRBJ2-7 provide the parts outside the CDR3, is DGGITQSPKYLFRKEGQNVTLSCEQNLNHDAMYWYRQDPGQGLRLIYYSQIVNDFQKGDIAEGYSVSREKKESFPLTVTSAQKNPTAFYLCASSIEASGRFGEQYFGPGTRLTVT.

This chain joins TRBV18 and TRBJ2-5; TRBD1 agrees at 8 bases. Germline V gene sequence: CDR1 KGHSH, CDR2 LQKENI. The length of the CDR3 is 14 residues. J gave up 4 bases and V 6 bases, and 7 bases lay outside the gene matches. CDR3 protein: CASSATGVGETQYF. DNA for the CDR3: TGTGCCAGCTCCGCGACAGGGGTCGGAGAGACCCAGTACTTC.

Details on this clone: The same CDR3 can be traced to other DNA sequences in this sample. The rearrangement joins TRBV7-2 to TRBJ2-5; weak D call: TRBD2 (5 bases). CDR1 SGHTA and CDR2 FQGNSA come from the germline V gene. V lost 2 bases and J 1 base, leaving 5 bases between the germline ends. The CDR3 runs to 13 residues. The CDR3 here is CASSLSGQETQYF. The CDR3 bases are TGTGCCAGCAGCTTAAGCGGCCAAGAGACCCAGTACTTC.

The chain couples TRBV19 to TRBJ1-6, with D tentatively TRBD1 (6 bases). The CDR3 runs to 14 residues. Germline V lookup: CDR1 LNHDA, CDR2 SQIVND (reference sequence). V was cut by 6 bases and J by 7 bases, with 13 bases left in between. The CDR3 coding sequence is TGTGCCAGTAGCCGGGACAATGGAAATTCACCCCTCCACTTT. The encoded protein is CASSRDNGNSPLHF.